This T cell receptor beta chain was captured in a study of T cell clonotyping in hematopoietic cell transplantation. Clones were sequenced by immunoSEQ multiplex PCR, and TCRdb holds only the in-frame ones, with some missing. Of about 6,300 clones listed, about 73% are singletons. About this clone: As yet, its antigen is unknown.

Samples: about 28 days before transplant, then days 30, 100 and 180 after. General observations from the study: After transplant, recipient diversity fell while pathologically expanded clonotypes grew through day 180. Few recipient clonotypes overlapped donors; over 97% were de novo at given depth.

This receptor was taken from a male patient in his seventies who had an allogeneic stem cell transplant from an unrelated donor, so T cells may come from the graft donor. Some clones in this sample may be carry-over from other donors' samples. The sample consisted of peripheral blood mononuclear cells, taken 180 days after allogeneic stem cell transplant.

CDR3 coding DNA: TGTGCCAGCAGCTTCAGGGGGGCGTACTCTGGAAACACCATATATTTT. Protein: CASSFRGAYSGNTIYF. The chain links TRBV5-6 to TRBJ1-3; TRBD1 agrees at 7 bases. This CDR3 has 16 amino acids. Germline lookup yields CDR1 SGHDT and CDR2 YYEEEE. The J segment lost 0 bases and the V segment lost 2 bases, leaving 5 bases of the junction unmatched.